This T cell receptor beta chain was documented in a study of blood T cell repertoires in COVID-19. Turning to the study itself: COVID-19 samples collected from the United States, Italy and Spain covered acute and convalescent phases.

This table comes from immunoSEQ multiplex PCR, and its TCRdb copy is limited to in-frame clones, with some not included. There are a few hundred thousand clones in the sample; about 88% occur only once, and around 3.6% lies in the top ten. This CDR3 spans 13 amino acids. The V and J ends lost 2 bases and 4 bases respectively, with 5 bases between them. From germline, CDR1 is SGHTA and CDR2 FQGTGA. The chain links TRBV7-3 to TRBJ2-2; the D is unclear. This sequence was found in a young man with active or convalescent COVID-19. Source material: peripheral blood. The CDR3 loop reads CASSLSPTGELFF. The CDR3 nucleotides read TGTGCCAGCAGCTTATCTCCCACCGGGGAGCTGTTTTTT. Full variable domain (rest looked up from reference TRBV7-3 and TRBJ2-2): GAGVSQTPSNKVTEKGKYVELRCDPISGHTALYWYRQSLGQGPEFLIYFQGTGAADDSGLPNDRFFAVRPEGSVSTLKIQRTERGDSAVYLCASSLSPTGELFFGEGSRLTVL.